The 5 T cell receptor beta chains below all came from one sample that was sequenced in a study of cytomegalovirus exposure and HLA in healthy donors. Primers included in the PCR were 60 Vbeta and 13 Jbeta primers. Profiling relied on immunoSEQ multiplex PCR, and the TCRdb table lists in-frame clones only, not all of them. The sample lists fewer than 150,000 clones, 80% occurring once. The sequencing input was PBMCs. Receptors were obtained from a man aged 45 to 65 in good health and CMV-seronegative.

J is TRBJ2-5 and V is TRBV7-8, with D maybe TRBD2 (5 bases). This CDR3 region has 14 residues. Trimming took 5 bases from V and 5 from J, leaving 15 bases between them. The V gene's germline CDR1 is SGHVS and CDR2 FQNEAQ. CDR3 nucleotides: TGTGCCAGCAGCCGCGGGCGGGTACAGGAGACCCAGTACTTC. It is translated as CASSRGRVQETQYF.

The CDR3 region is CASSFRNPLGGTYNEQFF. The CDR3 DNA is TGTGCCAGCAGCTTTCGAAACCCCTTGGGAGGTACCTACAATGAGCAGTTCTTC. The chain has TRBV7-2 and TRBJ2-1; possible D gene TRBD2, 6 bases. The CDR3 spans 18 residues. V was clipped by 3 bases and J by 2 bases, with 20 bases between them. Germline CDR1 is SGHTA and CDR2 is FQGNSA.

The chain joins TRBV27 to TRBJ2-7; 9 bases match TRBD1. Germline lookup yields CDR1 MNHEY and CDR2 SMNVEV (reference sequence). CDR3 size: 13 residues. With V trimmed by 4 bases and J by 5 bases, 3 bases remained unmatched. The CDR3 here is CASSSNRGHEQYF. CDR3 coding DNA: TGTGCCAGCAGTTCAAACAGGGGGCACGAGCAGTACTTC.

The V and J genes are TRBV28 and TRBJ1-5, with D unresolved. The CDR3 covers 12 residues. Trimming stripped 2 bases from V and 7 bases from J, with 6 bases between. CDR1 and CDR2 (germline): MDHEN, SYDVKM. The CDR3, as DNA: TGTGCCAGCAGTTTACTGGAGCAGCCCCAGCATTTT. Its protein is CASSLLEQPQHF.

The chain couples TRBV10-1 to TRBJ2-2; TRBD1 matches at 7 bases. This CDR3 has 18 amino acids. In germline, CDR1 is WNHNN, CDR2 SYGVQD (reference sequence). Trimming cost V 2 bases and J 0 bases; bases outside gene matches: 9. The CDR3 sequence: CASSEPKRDSPNTGELFF. The CDR3 nucleotides are TGCGCCAGCAGTGAGCCGAAACGGGACAGTCCGAACACCGGGGAGCTGTTTTTT.